This TCR beta chain was captured by sequencing in a study of blood T cells in healthy people across ages. For the second PCR, which ran for about 7 to 11 cycles, a sample-barcoded 5' primer and a J-beta primer mix were used. TCRdb re-derived calls from the 5' RACE reads in MiXCR, one entry per CDR3 protein. The sample has 790,000 or so distinct CDR3 sequences; about 45% are singletons. As regards this clonotype: Its cognate antigen is unknown.

Study-level points and caveats: Possibly confounding the expanded clonotype changes was the fact that donor CMV status was unknown.

Germline CDR1 LGHDT, CDR2 YNNKEL (reference sequence). V shed 1 base, J shed 3 bases, and the junction held 5 bases outside the gene matches. CDR3 length equals 16 residues. Per sample, extraction of total RNA gave at least 6 micrograms in every case. This sequence joins TRBV3-1 and TRBJ2-7; 11 nucleotides align to TRBD2. This sequence was found in a man older than 75 in good health. Sequenced input: blood. This chain's CDR3 is CASSQGLAGGIYEQYF. CDR3 bases: TGTGCCAGCAGCCAAGGGTTAGCGGGAGGGATCTACGAGCAGTACTTC.